These 25 T cell receptor beta chains share one sample of origin, sequenced in a study of shared clonotypes between healthy human individuals. Profiled with immunoSEQ multiplex PCR; TCRdb holds only in-frame clones, not every one. The table has around 1 million clones, approximately 76% seen once. Input material: memory CD4+ T cells sorted from blood. The subset: CD45RA-negative fraction. These receptor sequences come from a man aged 18 to 29 in good health.

The V gene is TRBV18, the J gene TRBJ1-5, with 12 positions matching TRBD1. Germline V gives CDR1 KGHSH, CDR2 LQKENI. The CDR3 is 15 amino acids. V trimming: 5 bases; J trimming: 7 bases; junction bases outside the gene matches: 6. The CDR3 region has the DNA TGTGCCAGCTCATCGGGACAGGGGGCTGGGCAGCCCCAGCATTTT. Translated, it gives CASSSGQGAGQPQHF.

This clone showed up just once. The chain couples TRBV5-1 to TRBJ2-1, with a tentative D call TRBD2 (5 bases). Germline CDR1 and CDR2: SGHRS and YFSETQ. This CDR3 comprises 12 residues. The V gene lost 0 bases and the J gene lost 10 bases, with 8 bases spanning the gap. The CDR3 region is CASSLATGEQFF. The CDR3 DNA sequence: TGCGCCAGCAGCTTGGCCACGGGGGAGCAGTTCTTC.

This clone was recorded many times. Other nucleotide sequences in the sample specify the same CDR3. The V gene is TRBV28, the J gene TRBJ2-7; D unresolved. Germline CDR1 is MDHEN and CDR2 is SYDVKM. This CDR3 comprises 11 residues. V was trimmed by 2 bases and J by 2 bases, leaving 1 base between them. The CDR3 region has the DNA TGTGCCAGCAGTTTAACCTACGAGCAGTACTTC. Translating gives CASSLTYEQYF.

The rearrangement links TRBV25-1 to TRBJ2-2, with D possibly TRBD2 on 5 matching bases. Between the trimmed V and J ends, which lost 4 bases and 3 bases, there was a span of 12 bases. Germline V CDR1 and CDR2: MGHDK, SYGVNS. The CDR3 length is 15 residues. CDR3 residues: CASSGRVAYTGELFF. Here the CDR3 DNA reads TGTGCCAGCAGTGGCCGAGTAGCGTACACCGGGGAGCTGTTTTTT.

The CDR3 DNA sequence: TGCGCCAGCACCCGCGGGGAGTTGGATTCACCCCTCCACTTT. The encoded protein is CASTRGELDSPLHF. The rearrangement joins TRBV5-1 to TRBJ1-6; no firm D call. The V gene lost 6 bases and the J gene lost 8 bases, with 15 bases spanning the gap. The CDR3 is 14 residues long. Germline V lookup: CDR1 SGHRS, CDR2 YFSETQ.

V is TRBV12-5 and J is TRBJ1-1; D not certain. This CDR3 comprises 13 residues. Germline CDR1 reads LGHNT; CDR2 reads FRNRAP. V lost 2 bases and J 7 bases, leaving 11 bases between the germline ends. The CDR3 is CASGLLLTGEAFF. In DNA, the CDR3 is TGTGCTAGTGGTTTGCTCCTAACGGGTGAAGCTTTCTTT. Together with reference TRBV12-5 and TRBJ1-1, the CDR3 gives the full variable domain: DARVTQTPRHKVTEMGQEVTMRCQPILGHNTVFWYRQTMMQGLELLAYFRNRAPLDDSGMPKDRFSAEMPDATLATLKIQPSEPRDSAVYFCASGLLLTGEAFFGQGTRLTVV.

This chain links TRBV7-4 with TRBJ1-5; D uncertain. Looked up from germline, CDR1 is SGHVT and CDR2 is SQSDAQ. V was trimmed by 2 bases and J by 0 bases, leaving 11 bases between them. The CDR3 has 16 amino acids. CDR3: CASSLRAGCSNQPQHF. The CDR3 DNA follows: TGTGCCAGCAGCTTAAGGGCAGGTTGTAGCAATCAGCCCCAGCATTTT.

This sequence joins TRBV28 and TRBJ1-5; D unresolved. Germline V gives CDR1 MDHEN, CDR2 SYDVKM. CDR3 length: 16 amino acids. V dropped 3 bases and J dropped 1 base, with 13 bases sitting between them. The CDR3 here is CASSFTRRLSNQPQHF. CDR3 in DNA: TGTGCCAGCAGTTTTACTCGCCGCCTCAGCAATCAGCCCCAGCATTTT.

J is TRBJ1-3 and V is TRBV15, with D possibly matching TRBD1 (5 bases). The V gene's germline CDR1 is LNHNV and CDR2 YYDKDF (reference sequence). The CDR3 extends over 15 amino acids. V lost 4 bases, J lost 0 bases, and 10 bases lay in between. The CDR3 here is CATSKGTVSGNTIYF. The CDR3 DNA sequence: TGTGCCACCAGCAAAGGGACGGTCTCTGGAAACACCATATATTTT.

The chain is built from TRBV5-4 and TRBJ2-6, with D unresolved. Germline CDR1 and CDR2: SGHNT and YYREEE (reference sequence). The CDR3 consists of 14 residues. V gave up 2 bases and J gave up 0 bases, with 3 bases separating them. The DNA for the CDR3 is TGTGCCAGCAGCTTTGACTCTGGGGCCAACGTCCTGACTTTC. It encodes CASSFDSGANVLTF.

This clone came up a few times. The same CDR3 also results from other DNA sequences found in this sample. This rearrangement joins TRBV5-1 to TRBJ1-6, with TRBD1 matching over 7 bases. Losses at the gene ends were 0 bases for V and 7 bases for J; bases not matched to a gene: 4. The germline gives CDR1 SGHRS, CDR2 YFSETQ. The CDR3 spans 15 residues. The CDR3 coding sequence is TGCGCCAGCAGCTTGGAGGGGGCAAGAAATTCACCCCTCCACTTT. This codes for CASSLEGARNSPLHF.

Points on this clone: This could be a read error, since a much larger clone is one nucleotide away. The V gene is TRBV10-1, the J gene TRBJ1-3; unclear D gene. Trimming stripped 6 bases from V and 0 bases from J, with 0 bases between. This CDR3 is built from 11 residues. In germline, CDR1 is WNHNN, CDR2 SYGVQD (reference sequence). The CDR3 reads CASSSGNTIYF. The DNA of the CDR3 is TGCGCCAGCAGCTCTGGAAACACCATATATTTT.

This clone came up many times. The V and J genes are TRBV9 and TRBJ2-5, with a tentative D call TRBD2 (5 bases). Germline CDR1 is SGDLS and CDR2 is YYNGEE. The V and J ends lost 4 bases and 2 bases respectively, with 15 bases between them. CDR3 size: 15 residues. The chain's CDR3 is CASSPREREQETQYF. The CDR3 DNA reads as TGTGCCAGCAGCCCCCGCGAGAGGGAACAAGAGACCCAGTACTTC.

The chain recombines TRBV10-1 with TRBJ2-2; 7 bases match TRBD2. The germline V gene encodes CDR1 WNHNN and CDR2 SYGVQD (reference sequence). V lost 3 bases to trimming and J lost 5 bases; unmatched junction nucleotides: 6. This CDR3 spans 15 amino acids. CDR3 DNA sequence: TGCGCCAGCAGTGACGGAGGGAGGGTGACCGGGGAGCTGTTTTTT. The encoded protein is CASSDGGRVTGELFF.

J is TRBJ2-1 and V is TRBV18, with TRBD2 identical over 11 bases. Trimming at V came to 3 bases and at J to 3 bases, leaving 7 bases not matched to a gene. The CDR3 is 17 amino acids. Germline assignment: CDR1 KGHSH and CDR2 LQKENI. In DNA form, the CDR3 reads TGTGCCAGCTCACCGGTCCTAGCGGGAGGACTCTACAATGAGCAGTTCTTC. Translation: CASSPVLAGGLYNEQFF.

The CDR3 protein is CASTLGGGGSYEQYF. In DNA form, the CDR3 reads TGTGCCAGCACCCTAGGCGGGGGCGGCTCCTACGAGCAGTACTTC. The chain joins TRBV28 to TRBJ2-7; perhaps TRBD2 as D (7 bases). CDR3 size: 15 residues. Trimming pared 7 bases from V and 0 bases from J, leaving 16 bases between. Per the germline V gene, CDR1 is MDHEN and CDR2 is SYDVKM.

Worth noting for this clone: A read error is the likely source, as a far larger clone sits one nucleotide away. At the DNA level, this CDR3 is encoded by other sequences in the same sample as well. V and J are TRBV7-6 and TRBJ1-1; a weak D match, TRBD1 (5 bases). This CDR3 has 13 amino acids. Trimming removed 2 bases at V and 2 bases at J, with 6 bases between. Germline V CDR1 and CDR2: SGHVS, FNYEAQ. The CDR3 region is CASSLQGNTEAFF. In DNA form, the CDR3 reads TGTGCCAGCAGCTTACAGGGAAACACTGAAGCTTTCTTT.

V is TRBV19 and J is TRBJ2-2; possible D gene TRBD1, 5 bases. Deletions cut 4 bases from V and 6 bases from J, with 9 bases between. The CDR3 is 13 residues long. The germline CDR1 and CDR2 sequences are LNHDA and SQIVND (reference sequence). CDR3 nucleotide sequence: TGTGCCAGTAGTAACCAGGGTGCCGGGGAGCTGTTTTTT. Protein product: CASSNQGAGELFF.

Many counts were recorded for this clone. The rearrangement uses TRBV30 and TRBJ2-2; 12 bases are a match to TRBD2. Germline assignment: CDR1 GTSNPN and CDR2 SVGIG (reference sequence). CDR3 length: 14 residues. Trimming cost V 7 bases and J 8 bases; bases outside gene matches: 8. The CDR3 protein is CASPVTSGGGELFF. CDR3 in DNA: TGTGCCTCACCAGTGACTAGCGGGGGTGGGGAGCTGTTTTTT.

This clone showed up just once. This chain links TRBV5-1 with TRBJ1-1; D is unclear. Trimming removed 4 bases from V and 1 base from J, with 14 bases in between. The germline V gene encodes CDR1 SGHRS and CDR2 YFSETQ. The CDR3 totals 15 residues. The DNA of the CDR3 is TGCGCCAGCAGCCCGGAACCAATGCAGAACACTGAAGCTTTCTTT. Translation: CASSPEPMQNTEAFF.

Note on this clone: This may come from a read error, since a much larger clone is one base off. The chain is built from TRBV28 and TRBJ2-1; D tentatively fits TRBD1 or TRBD2 (5 bases each). This CDR3 has 14 residues. CDR1 and CDR2 from the germline V gene are MDHEN and SYDVKM. Trimming removed 0 bases at V and 2 bases at J, with 5 bases between. The CDR3: CASSLWGAYNEQFF. CDR3 DNA sequence: TGTGCCAGCAGTTTATGGGGGGCCTACAATGAGCAGTTCTTC.

A few counts support this clone. Other DNA sequences in the same sample also yield this CDR3. The chain recombines TRBV30 with TRBJ1-1; D not resolved. The CDR3 is 13 amino acids. V was shortened by 1 base and J by 1 base, with 7 bases between the two germline ends. Germline assignment: CDR1 GTSNPN and CDR2 SVGIG (reference sequence). As DNA, the CDR3 is TGTGCCTGGAGTGCTCAACAGAACACTGAAGCTTTCTTT. It codes for CAWSAQQNTEAFF.

This clone was seen more than once but under ten times. V is TRBV6-4 and J is TRBJ1-1; 11 bases agree with TRBD1. The length of the CDR3 is 16 residues. The junction had 10 bases not matched to a gene; V was cut back by 5 bases and J by 5 bases. CDR1 and CDR2 from the germline V gene are MRHNA and SNTAGT. This CDR3 reads CASSRTGGRGRTEAFF. The DNA for the CDR3 is TGTGCCAGCAGTCGGACAGGGGGCCGGGGTCGAACTGAAGCTTTCTTT.

The chain recombines TRBV30 with TRBJ1-1; the D is unclear. CDR3 length equals 14 residues. V lost 2 bases, J lost 1 base, and 11 bases lay in between. Germline assignment: CDR1 GTSNPN and CDR2 SVGIG (reference sequence). CDR3 in amino acids: CAWSSITWNTEAFF. The CDR3 region has the DNA TGTGCCTGGAGTTCCATTACATGGAACACTGAAGCTTTCTTT. Using reference TRBV30 and TRBJ1-1 for the parts outside the CDR3, the full variable domain is SQTIHQWPATLVQPVGSPLSLECTVEGTSNPNLYWYRQAAGRGLQLLFYSVGIGQISSEVPQNLSASRPQDRQFILSSKKLLLSDSGFYLCAWSSITWNTEAFFGQGTRLTVV.

V and J are TRBV30 and TRBJ1-1; D gene unclear. Germline-derived CDR1 and CDR2 are GTSNPN and SVGIG (reference sequence). The V end was cut by 0 bases, the J end by 12 bases, with 17 bases between. This CDR3 has 13 amino acids. This CDR3 reads CAWSVFSGAQTFF. CDR3 bases: TGTGCCTGGAGTGTATTTTCGGGAGCCCAAACTTTCTTT.